Given below is one T cell receptor (beta chain) in context. This clonotype was detected many times. Its antigen is still unknown. Per-base qualities were not stored, and no clone one base away is much larger. The protocol used for the library was 5' RACE. The sequencing machine was a NextSeq 500. The TCR library protocol attached a unique molecular identifier to each TCR cDNA molecule to allow correction of PCR and sequencing errors. In the paper's pipeline: TCR identification, UMI-based error correction and CDR3 extraction were performed with Decombinator tools. Expanded TCRs were defined as those above a frequency of 2 per 1,000, corresponding to the top 1% of the tumor frequency distribution. Each repertoire was subsampled 100 times to 5,000 TCRs, after which Renyi diversity was computed with the R vegan package. CDR3 similarity networks were built from amino acid triplet string-kernel similarity, connecting CDR3s with pairwise similarity above 0.82. TCRdb took the public reads, trimmed them with fastp at Q25, ran MiXCR for clone calling and kept in-frame beta chains. Each CDR3 protein gets just one entry, which takes the most common genes and DNA from the rows behind it. The authors' filters were not applied to this entry. The sample contains tens of thousands of distinct CDR3 sequences, approximately 15% of them found a single time. The top ten clonotypes cover 55% to 70% of the sample.

This sample was taken from a study of spatial heterogeneity in lung cancer (dated by TCRdb to between 2018 and 2021). Turning to the overall study: More beta-chain than alpha-chain transcripts were consistently detected, likely reflecting higher beta-chain transcript abundance. In the raw uncorrected reads, each unique combination of TCR and UMI appeared more than ten times on average. In non-small cell lung cancer, the study quantitatively compared TCR alpha and beta repertoires across several tumor regions, matched nontumor lung, and blood. Nonsynonymous mutation counts, determined by whole-exome sequencing of tumor tissue, were related to TCR repertoire features. Both alpha and beta chains were TCR-sequenced in samples taken at surgery, namely 220 tumor regions, approximately 66 matched nontumor lung samples and approximately 51 PBMC samples. Study-wide conclusions, independent of this receptor: Ubiquitous expanded tumor TCRs showed up in blood more often at tumor resection than at routine follow-up. Additional single-cell paired TCR alpha and beta sequencing was considered necessary to confirm, at a functional level, the hypothesis that regional TCRs recognize regional mutations.

The time point label for this specimen denotes: sample taken at primary tumor resection. For TCR sequencing, whole RNA was extracted from tumor and nontumor lung tissue, or from cryopreserved PBMC samples, and no cell sorting was done. The donors were 60 to 80 patients from the lung TRACERx cohort who had early-stage, untreated non-small cell lung cancer. Only patients for whom sufficient RNA was available from at least two tumor regions were selected for TCR sequencing. CDR1 and CDR2 were assigned from the germline V gene as SQVTM and ANQGSEA. The junction carries 20 bases between V and J, which are trimmed by 7 bases and 4 bases respectively. From cysteine to phenylalanine, the CDR3 is 14 amino acids long. Just the 42-base CDR3 DNA is kept, in frame starting at base 1.

The V and J genes are TRBV29-1 and TRBJ2-7; a weak D assignment points to TRBD1 (6 bases agree). The TCR originated in a male donor with early-stage non-small cell lung cancer. This specimen was PBMCs, taken at surgery. The CDR3 is CSARSAQGKYEQYF. DNA sequence: TGCAGCGCCCGAAGCGCTCAGGGGAAATACGAGCAGTACTTC.